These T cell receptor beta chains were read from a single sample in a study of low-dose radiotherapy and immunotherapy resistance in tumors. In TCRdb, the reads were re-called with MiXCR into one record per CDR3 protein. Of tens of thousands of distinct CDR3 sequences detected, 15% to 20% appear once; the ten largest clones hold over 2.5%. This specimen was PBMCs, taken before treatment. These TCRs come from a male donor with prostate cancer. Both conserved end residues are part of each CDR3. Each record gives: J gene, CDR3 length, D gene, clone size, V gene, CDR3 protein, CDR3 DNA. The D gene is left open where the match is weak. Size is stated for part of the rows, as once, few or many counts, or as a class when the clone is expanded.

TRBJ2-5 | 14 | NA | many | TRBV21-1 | CASSQRGGLETQYF | TGTGCCAGCAGCCAGCGGGGGGGCCTGGAGACCCAGTACTTC
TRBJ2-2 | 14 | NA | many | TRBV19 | CASRRQENTGELFF | TGTGCCAGTCGTCGACAGGAAAACACCGGGGAGCTGTTTTTT
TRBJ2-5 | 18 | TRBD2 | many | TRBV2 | CASTPSERLAGGAGTQYF | TGTGCCAGCACCCCCTCGGAGCGACTAGCGGGGGGCGCAGGGACCCAGTACTTC
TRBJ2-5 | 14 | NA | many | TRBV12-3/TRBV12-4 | CASTPSGLAETQYF | TGTGCCAGCACCCCCTCGGGTCTAGCGGAGACCCAGTACTTC
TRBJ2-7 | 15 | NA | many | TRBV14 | CASSQVRGVRGEQYF | TGTGCCAGCAGCCAAGTCCGAGGGGTCCGGGGCGAGCAGTACTTC
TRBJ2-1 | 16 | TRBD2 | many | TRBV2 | CASNTRRTSGSREQFF | TGTGCCAGCAATACCCGGAGAACTAGCGGGAGCCGGGAGCAGTTCTTC
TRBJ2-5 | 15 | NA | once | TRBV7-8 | CASSLGGGPEETQYF | TGTGCCAGCAGCTTAGGGGGGGGCCCGGAAGAGACCCAGTACTTC
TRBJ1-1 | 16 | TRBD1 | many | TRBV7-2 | CASSPRQGAPNTEAFF | TGTGCCAGCAGCCCTAGACAGGGGGCCCCGAACACTGAAGCTTTCTTT
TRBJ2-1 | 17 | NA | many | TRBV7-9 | CASSSLLLASWIHEQFF | TGTGCCAGCAGCTCCCTGCTTCTTGCGTCTTGGATCCATGAGCAGTTCTTC
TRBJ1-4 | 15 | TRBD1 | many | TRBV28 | CASSEGQAFNEKLFF | TGTGCCAGCAGCGAAGGACAGGCCTTTAATGAAAAACTGTTTTTT
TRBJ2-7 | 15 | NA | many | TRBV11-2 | CASSSPPGGLYEQYF | TGTGCCAGCAGCTCTCCTCCCGGGGGCCTGTACGAGCAGTACTTC
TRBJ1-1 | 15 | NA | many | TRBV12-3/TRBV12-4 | CASRRRGGMNTEAFF | TGTGCCAGCAGACGTCGTGGAGGGATGAACACTGAAGCTTTCTTT
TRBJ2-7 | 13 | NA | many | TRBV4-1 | CASSQDLGVEQYF | TGCGCCAGCAGCCAAGATCTGGGGGTCGAGCAGTACTTC
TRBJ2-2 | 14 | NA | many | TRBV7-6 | CASSWGSNTGELFF | TGTGCCAGCAGCTGGGGCTCGAACACCGGGGAGCTGTTTTTT
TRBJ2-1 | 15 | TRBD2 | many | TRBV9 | CASSVVAGGESEQFF | TGTGCCAGCAGCGTAGTAGCGGGGGGGGAGTCTGAGCAGTTCTTC
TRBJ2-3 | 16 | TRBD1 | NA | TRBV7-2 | CASSPPGQPLTDTQYF | TGTGCCAGCAGCCCCCCGGGACAGCCCTTGACAGATACGCAGTATTTT
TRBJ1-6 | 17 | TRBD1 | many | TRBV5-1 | CASSSRTGSSYNSPLHF | TGCGCCAGCAGCTCGAGGACAGGGAGCTCCTATAATTCACCCCTCCACTTT
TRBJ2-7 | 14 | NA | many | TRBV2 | CASSPRESTYEQYF | TGTGCCAGCAGTCCCCGGGAGAGCACCTACGAGCAGTACTTC
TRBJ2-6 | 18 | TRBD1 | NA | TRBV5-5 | CASSLVGTGTTGANVLTF | TGTGCCAGCAGCTTGGTTGGGACAGGGACCACTGGGGCCAACGTCCTGACTTTC
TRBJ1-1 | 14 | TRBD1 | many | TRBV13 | CASSLDGTGRAAFF | TGTGCCAGCAGCTTAGATGGGACAGGGAGGGCGGCTTTCTTT
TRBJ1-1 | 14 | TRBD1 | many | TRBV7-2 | CASSSGTVETEAFF | TGTGCCAGCAGCTCAGGGACAGTCGAAACTGAAGCTTTCTTT
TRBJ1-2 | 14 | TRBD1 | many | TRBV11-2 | CASSLGQGMRGYTF | TGTGCCAGCAGCTTAGGACAGGGGATGCGTGGCTACACCTTC
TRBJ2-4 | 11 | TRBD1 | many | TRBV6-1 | CASSVDREEYF | TGTGCCAGCAGTGTGGACAGGGAGGAGTACTTC
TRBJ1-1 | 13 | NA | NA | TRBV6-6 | CASSYVQGMRAFF | TGTGCCAGCAGTTACGTCCAGGGGATGCGGGCTTTCTTT
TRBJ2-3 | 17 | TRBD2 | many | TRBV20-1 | CSAIRPSGGGSTDTQYF | TGCAGTGCCATCCGACCGAGCGGGGGAGGGTCCACAGATACGCAGTATTTT
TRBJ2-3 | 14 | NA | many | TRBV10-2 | CATSRDTDLSTQYF | TGCGCCACTTCCCGGGACACGGATTTGAGTACGCAGTATTTT
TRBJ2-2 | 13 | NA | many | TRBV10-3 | CAISVLGTGELFF | TGTGCCATCAGTGTCCTGGGCACCGGGGAGCTGTTTTTT
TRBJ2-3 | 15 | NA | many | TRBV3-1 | CASSQDGLPADTQYF | TGTGCCAGCAGCCAAGATGGCCTCCCCGCAGATACGCAGTATTTT
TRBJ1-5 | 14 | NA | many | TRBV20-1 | CSAWGGYSNQPQHF | TGCAGTGCTTGGGGCGGCTATAGCAATCAGCCCCAGCATTTT
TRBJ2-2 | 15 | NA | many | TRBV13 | CASSSGEHNTGELFF | TGTGCCAGCAGCTCGGGCGAGCACAACACCGGGGAGCTGTTTTTT
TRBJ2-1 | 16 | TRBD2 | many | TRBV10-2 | CASRYTSGRSYNEQFF | TGCGCCAGCAGGTATACTAGCGGACGCTCCTACAATGAGCAGTTCTTC
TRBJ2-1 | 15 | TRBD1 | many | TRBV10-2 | CASSESQGAGGEQFF | TGCGCCAGCAGTGAGTCGCAGGGGGCTGGTGGTGAGCAGTTCTTC
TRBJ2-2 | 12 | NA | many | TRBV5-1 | CASSFSQGGLFF | TGCGCCAGCAGCTTTTCACAGGGTGGGCTGTTTTTT
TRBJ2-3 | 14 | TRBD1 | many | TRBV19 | CASREQGATDTQYF | TGTGCCAGTAGGGAACAGGGGGCCACAGATACGCAGTATTTT
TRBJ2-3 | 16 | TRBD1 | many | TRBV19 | CATTLSTGGRTDTQYF | TGTGCCACCACACTATCGACAGGGGGGCGGACAGATACGCAGTATTTT
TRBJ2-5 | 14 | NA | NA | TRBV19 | CASSSGQPGETQYF | TGTGCCAGTAGTAGTGGTCAGCCCGGGGAGACCCAGTACTTC
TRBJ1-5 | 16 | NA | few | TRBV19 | CASSSQRFGGNQPQHF | TGTGCCAGTAGTAGCCAAAGATTCGGGGGCAATCAGCCCCAGCATTTT
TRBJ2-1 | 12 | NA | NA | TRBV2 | CASSGGREQQFF | TGTGCCAGCAGTGGCGGACGGGAACAGCAGTTCTTC
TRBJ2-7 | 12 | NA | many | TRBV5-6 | CASSGGDYEQYF | TGTGCCAGCAGCGGGGGAGACTACGAGCAGTACTTC
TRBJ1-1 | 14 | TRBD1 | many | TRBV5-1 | CASSLAAGGTEAFF | TGCGCCAGCAGCTTGGCCGCAGGGGGGACTGAAGCTTTCTTT
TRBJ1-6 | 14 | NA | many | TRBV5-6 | CASSLAGNNSPLHF | TGTGCCAGCAGCTTGGCAGGCAATAATTCACCCCTCCACTTT
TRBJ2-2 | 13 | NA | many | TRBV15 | CATRISGTGELFF | TGTGCCACCAGGATCAGCGGCACCGGGGAGCTGTTTTTT
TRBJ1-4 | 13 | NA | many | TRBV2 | CANARGTNEKLFF | TGTGCCAACGCGAGGGGGACTAATGAAAAACTGTTTTTT
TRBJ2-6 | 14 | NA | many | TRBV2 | CASSEMAGANVLTF | TGTGCCAGCAGTGAAATGGCTGGGGCCAACGTCCTGACTTTC
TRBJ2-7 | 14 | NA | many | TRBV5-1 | CASSGREPSREQYF | TGCGCCAGCAGCGGCCGGGAACCTTCCCGCGAGCAGTACTTC
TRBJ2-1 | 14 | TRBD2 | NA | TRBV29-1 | CSVARLAVDNEQFF | TGCAGCGTTGCAAGACTAGCTGTCGACAATGAGCAGTTCTTC
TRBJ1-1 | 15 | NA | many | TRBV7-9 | CASSLEPTGYTEAFF | TGTGCCAGCAGCTTGGAACCGACAGGCTATACTGAAGCTTTCTTT
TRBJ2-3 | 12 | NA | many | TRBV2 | CASSDNDRKQYF | TGTGCCAGCAGTGACAACGACAGGAAGCAGTATTTT